This T cell receptor (beta chain) was observed in a study of CD8 T cells in ankylosing spondylitis. Points from the study as a whole: In ankylosing spondylitis patients, matched synovial fluid reportedly showed significant enrichment of disease-linked clones. Made up of eight or nine highly homologous variants, a TCR beta motif appeared characteristic of ankylosing spondylitis blood.

This clonotype was counted at least ten times. The antigen is undetermined. Germline CDR1 is SQVTM and CDR2 is ANQGSEA. The V end was cut by 5 bases, the J end by 6 bases, with 14 bases between. This CDR3 has 12 amino acids. As the method for making TCR beta libraries, quantitative 5'-RACE with molecular barcodes was used. Via MiXCR, TCRdb re-called the 5' RACE reads, giving one row per CDR3 protein. Among 500,000 to 650,000 distinct CDR3 sequences listed, under 5.5% were seen once. The chain combines TRBV29-1 with TRBJ2-7; D unclear. Sequenced material: blood, either unsorted or a sorted T cell fraction (not recorded which). The sequence was collected from a male donor with ankylosing spondylitis. The chain's CDR3 is CSVQTPSFEQYF. The CDR3 DNA sequence: TGCAGCGTTCAGACGCCTAGTTTCGAGCAGTACTTC.